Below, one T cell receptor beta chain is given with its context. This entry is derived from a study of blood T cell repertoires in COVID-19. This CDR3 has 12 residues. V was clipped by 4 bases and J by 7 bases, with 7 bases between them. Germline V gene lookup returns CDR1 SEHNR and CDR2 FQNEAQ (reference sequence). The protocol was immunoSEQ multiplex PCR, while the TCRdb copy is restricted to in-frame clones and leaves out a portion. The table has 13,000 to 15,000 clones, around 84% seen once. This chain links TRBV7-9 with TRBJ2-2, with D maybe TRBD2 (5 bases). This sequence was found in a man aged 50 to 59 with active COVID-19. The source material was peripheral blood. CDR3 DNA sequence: TGTGCCAGCAGCTCGGGGAGCGGGGAGCTGTTTTTT. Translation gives CASSSGSGELFF.